This TCR beta chain was recovered during a study of identical twins (dated by TCRdb to the mid-2010s). General notes on the study: To test whether fetal clonotypes persist, this study deep-sequenced TCR alpha and beta repertoires from monozygotic twins, from unrelated adults of various ages, and from cord blood. To rule out contamination, replicate twin experiments were performed at different times with different library preparation protocols.

Library preparation used 5' RACE. Sequencing used an Illumina HiSeq 2000. A universal primer binding site was added through template switching, and the final cDNA carried a unique molecular identifier so that TCR cDNA molecules could be counted accurately. Specific primers in the conserved constant-segment region were used to synthesize first-strand cDNA for the TCR alpha and beta chains. Each cDNA library was double barcoded, with a SMART-Mk sample barcode plus Illumina barcodes, to control for contamination. TruSeq adapter sequences along with Illumina sample barcodes were introduced in two successive PCR steps. TCR alpha and beta cDNA libraries were sequenced on the Illumina HiSeq platform with custom primers. Regarding the original processing steps: Unique molecular identifiers were extracted from raw reads with MiGEC, and CDR3 positions were determined with MiXCR. Recombination models were inferred per individual with the repgenHMM and IGoR tools using an EM algorithm. Shared clonotype analysis was performed with the tcR package in R, normalizing sharing by the product of cloneset sizes. Out-of-frame nonproductive sequences were analyzed to study raw recombination free of thymic and clonal selection effects. TCRdb reworked the public reads: Q25 trimming with fastp, MiXCR clone assembly, productive beta chains retained. Every CDR3 protein is listed once, alongside the most common genes and DNA of its rows. The V and J calls, along with clone size, are taken from TCRdb and not from the paper's own processing. The sample includes 1.5 million to 2 million distinct CDR3 sequences, with 25% to 35% observed a single time. The top ten constitute about 0.27% of the sample.

The research as a whole found: In beta out-of-frame sequences, excess twin sharing was weaker, because having fewer shared sequences lowered the signal-to-noise ratio. Because the same donors could not be followed over many years, conclusions were based on cross-sectional statistical analysis. Compared with coincidental sharing between unrelated individuals, an excess of low generation-probability sequences was observed among out-of-frame TCR alpha sequences shared between twins. Recombination models systematically underestimated out-of-frame TCR alpha sharing in monozygotic twins but agreed with sharing between unrelated individuals. Abundant cord blood beta clonotypes carried fewer insertions; young adult naive repertoires showed a weaker similar trend, while memory repertoires showed none. Zero-insertion analyses could be partly confounded by invariant T cells such as MAIT and iNKT, though diverse VJ usage argued against such confounding for most clonotypes.

Only healthy Caucasian donors were included. This clonotype was picked up a small number of times. It has no known antigen specificity. Base-call qualities are not available, and no considerably larger clone is one nucleotide away. CDR1 and CDR2 are read off the germline V gene (reference sequence) as SEHNR and FQNEAQ. Trimming takes 7 bases from V and 7 bases from J, and the germline ends sit 14 bases apart. The CDR3 sequence holds 13 residues, the cysteine and phenylalanine included. The retained sequence is limited to the CDR3, 39 bases, with the frame set at the first base. The TCR originated in a newborn girl in good health. The chain couples TRBV7-9 to TRBJ2-1; tentative D gene TRBD1, with 6 bases matching. Sequencing was done on a sample of cord blood. The base sequence is TGTGCCAGCATCGCCCGGGACAAAAATGAGCAGTTCTTC. Translated, it gives CASIARDKNEQFF.